A selection of T cell receptor beta chains follows, all from one sample in a study of T cells in lung cancer brain metastases. Measured with immunoSEQ multiplex PCR; TCRdb has only the in-frame clones, and not every one. Altogether approximately 6,600 clones are present, 86% being singletons, with the ten largest covering 4% to 6%. Source material: tumor tissue from the primary lung tumor. All receptors derive from a man aged 45 to 65 with non-small cell lung cancer. CDR3s include the opening cysteine and the closing phenylalanine or tryptophan. A D gene is named only where the DNA matches it firmly.

>TRBJ1-1|TRBD1|TRBV27
CASSFFGTVNTEAFF
>TRBJ1-6|NA|TRBV19
CASSISTFVDNSPLHF
>TRBJ2-3|NA|TRBV11-3
CASSPGGVSTDTQYF
>TRBJ2-3|TRBD2|TRBV5-1
CASRDSGGPADTQYF
>TRBJ1-1|TRBD1|TRBV19
CASCRDRPGGTEAFF
>TRBJ1-1|TRBD1|TRBV6-1
CASSDATGTGKTEAFF
>TRBJ2-5|NA|TRBV18
CASSNRVEETQYF
>TRBJ2-7|TRBD1|TRBV18
CASSPPGQGGYEQYF
>TRBJ2-5|TRBD2|TRBV5-4
CASSPRGTSRETQYF
>TRBJ2-1|TRBD2|TRBV27
CASSPIAGGNNEQFF
>TRBJ2-3|NA|TRBV21-1
CASSDIGLDTQYF
>TRBJ1-4|TRBD1|TRBV5-1
CASSENRGGEKLFF
>TRBJ2-3|TRBD2|TRBV18
CASSSRLAGSDTQYF
>TRBJ2-5|TRBD1|TRBV18
CASSMTGWETQYF
>TRBJ1-2|NA|TRBV30
CAWTGANYGYTF
>TRBJ2-4|TRBD2|TRBV5-1
CASSAGLAGANKNIQYF
>TRBJ2-3|NA|TRBV5-1
CASSLEGRTPDTQYF
>TRBJ2-5|TRBD2|TRBV18
CASSPPGLAETQYF
>TRBJ1-2|TRBD1|TRBV18
CASSPGTGGFYGYTF
>TRBJ2-2|NA|TRBV11-2
CASSYLGQVGNTGELFF
>TRBJ1-1|TRBD1|TRBV4-3
CASSQGDRPNTEAFF
>TRBJ2-3|TRBD2|TRBV4-1
CASSQKKTSGGTDTQYF
>TRBJ1-1|TRBD1|TRBV6-1
CASRGTDRGITEAFF
>TRBJ2-7|NA|TRBV5-1
CASSSSTEQYF
>TRBJ2-1|TRBD2|TRBV14
CASSHNQPGLAGGPSSNEQFF
>TRBJ2-5|NA|TRBV5-6
CASRGAGETQYF
>TRBJ2-1|NA|TRBV9
CASSDTGSSYNEQFF
>TRBJ1-5|TRBD1|TRBV2
CASSAVDRALNQPQHF
>TRBJ1-6|TRBD1|TRBV7-8
CASSLGKTGPNLPLHF
>TRBJ1-5|NA|TRBV12-5
CASGLTGSNQPQHF
>TRBJ2-1|TRBD2|TRBV4-2
CASRVAGGTYNEQFF
>TRBJ2-3|NA|TRBV7-9
CASSLRADTDTQYF
>TRBJ1-1|NA|TRBV30
CACKAGGTEAFF
>TRBJ1-5|NA|TRBV29-1
CSVGGSNQPQHF
>TRBJ2-3|NA|TRBV7-2
CASSQVGVGTDTQYF
>TRBJ1-2|NA|TRBV29-1
CSVGEIYGYTF
>TRBJ1-2|NA|TRBV5-4
CASSLAGGYGGYTF
>TRBJ2-3|TRBD2|TRBV13
CASSLAGGPFSTDTQYF